These 7 T cell receptor beta chains were all obtained from the same sample, sequenced in a study of human T cells and chemical hapten exposure. Time point specified: patch test 2, 6 weeks after DPC sensitization. This sample's treatment: therapeutic diphenylcyclopropenone sensitization with weekly scalp DPC. TCRdb ran MiXCR on the RACE reads and lists one entry per CDR3 protein. This table has some 79,000 distinct CDR3 sequences, more than 9% appearing once. The sample was whole blood, taken in connection with sensitization to the hapten diphenylcyclopropenone (DPC). These receptors were taken from a woman between 50 and 59 years old with alopecia areata. Some clones in this sample may be carry-over from other donors' samples.

This clonotype was seen a few times. The chain recombines TRBV18 with TRBJ2-1; D is unresolved. V lost 2 bases and J 4 bases, leaving 9 bases between the germline ends. The germline gives CDR1 KGHSH, CDR2 LQKENI. The CDR3 has 14 residues. The CDR3 nucleotides read TGTGCCAGCTCACCAGGGGAAAGATACAATGAGCAGTTCTTC. Encoded protein: CASSPGERYNEQFF.

The J gene is TRBJ2-1, the V gene TRBV7-9; D unresolved. V shed 2 bases and J shed 0 bases, with 11 bases lying between them. From germline, CDR1 is SEHNR and CDR2 FQNEAQ (reference sequence). The CDR3 has 16 amino acids. The CDR3 loop reads CASSLTSSSSYNEQFF. CDR3 bases: TGTGCCAGCAGCTTAACCAGCAGTAGCTCCTACAATGAGCAGTTCTTC.

This clonotype was detected ten times or more. J is TRBJ2-1 and V is TRBV18; 7 positions agree with TRBD2. This CDR3 has 14 amino acids. Germline CDR1 KGHSH, CDR2 LQKENI. The V gene end was trimmed by 7 bases and the J gene end by 7 bases; junction bases not matched to a gene: 10. CDR3 nucleotides: TGTGCCAGCTTATTAAGCGGCGGGAGAAATGAGCAGTTCTTC. Translation gives CASLLSGGRNEQFF.

This clonotype was seen many times. The chain carries TRBV10-3 and TRBJ1-1, with 9 bases lining up with TRBD1. Germline V gene sequence: CDR1 ENHRY, CDR2 SYGVKD. Trimming cost V 4 bases and J 9 bases; bases outside gene matches: 3. The length of the CDR3 is 12 residues. CDR3 in DNA: TGTGCCATCAGTGGCGGACAGGGGCAAGCTTTCTTT. Amino acid sequence: CAISGGQGQAFF.

This clonotype was recorded many times. The V call is TRBV29-1, the J call TRBJ2-1; TRBD2 might be the D (5 bases). The CDR3 is 11 amino acids. Per germline, CDR1 SQVTM and CDR2 ANQGSEA. CDR3 coding DNA: TGCAGTAGCGTTTTGGTGGATGAGCAGTTCTTC. Its translation is CSSVLVDEQFF.

This clonotype was observed many times. This rearrangement joins TRBV6-5 to TRBJ2-4; 7 nucleotides line up with TRBD1. There are 17 residues in the CDR3. Losses at the gene ends were 6 bases for V and 4 bases for J; bases not matched to a gene: 15. The V gene's germline CDR1 is MNHEY and CDR2 SVGAGI. CDR3 loop: CASSKRQGASQKNIQYF. CDR3 sequence (DNA): TGTGCCAGCAGCAAACGACAGGGAGCTAGCCAGAAAAACATTCAGTACTTC.

This clonotype appeared a few times. CDR3 coding DNA: TGTGCCAGCAGCTTGGGCCCCCTCGGGGGGAGAAGGGGAATACAACAAGAGACCCAGTACTTC. Its protein product is CASSLGPLGGRRGIQQETQYF. The chain has TRBV5-8 and TRBJ2-5, with 7 nucleotides matching TRBD2. Germline lookup yields CDR1 SGHTS and CDR2 YDEGEE. This CDR3 region has 21 residues. V trimming: 0 bases; J trimming: 2 bases; junction bases outside the gene matches: 22.